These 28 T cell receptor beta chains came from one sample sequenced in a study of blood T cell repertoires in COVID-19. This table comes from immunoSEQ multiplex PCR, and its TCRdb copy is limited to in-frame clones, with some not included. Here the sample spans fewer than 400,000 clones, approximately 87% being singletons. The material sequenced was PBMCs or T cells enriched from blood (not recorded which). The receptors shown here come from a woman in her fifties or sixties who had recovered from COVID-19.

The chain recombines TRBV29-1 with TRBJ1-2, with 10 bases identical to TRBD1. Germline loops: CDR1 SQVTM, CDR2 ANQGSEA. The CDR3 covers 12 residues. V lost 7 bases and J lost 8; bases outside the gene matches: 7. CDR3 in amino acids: CSGPGQGIGYTF. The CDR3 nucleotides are TGCAGCGGGCCGGGACAGGGGATCGGCTACACCTTC.

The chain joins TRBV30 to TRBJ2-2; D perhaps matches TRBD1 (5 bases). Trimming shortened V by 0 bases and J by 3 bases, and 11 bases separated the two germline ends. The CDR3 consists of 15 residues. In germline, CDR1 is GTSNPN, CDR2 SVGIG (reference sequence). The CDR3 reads CAWSVWSRDTGELFF. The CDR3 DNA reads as TGTGCCTGGAGTGTTTGGAGCAGGGACACCGGGGAGCTGTTTTTT. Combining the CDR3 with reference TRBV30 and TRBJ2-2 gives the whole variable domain SQTIHQWPATLVQPVGSPLSLECTVEGTSNPNLYWYRQAAGRGLQLLFYSVGIGQISSEVPQNLSASRPQDRQFILSSKKLLLSDSGFYLCAWSVWSRDTGELFFGEGSRLTVL.

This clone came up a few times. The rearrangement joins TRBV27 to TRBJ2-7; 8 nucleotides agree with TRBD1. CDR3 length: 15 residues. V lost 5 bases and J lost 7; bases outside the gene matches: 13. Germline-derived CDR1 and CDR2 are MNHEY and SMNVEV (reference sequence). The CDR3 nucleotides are TGTGCCAGCAGTCCCCTGGGACAGGTTCGAGGGGAGCAGTACTTC. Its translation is CASSPLGQVRGEQYF.

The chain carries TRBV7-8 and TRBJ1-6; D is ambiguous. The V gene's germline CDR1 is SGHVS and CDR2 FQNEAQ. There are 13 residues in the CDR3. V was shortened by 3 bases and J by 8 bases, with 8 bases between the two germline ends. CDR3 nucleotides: TGTGCCAGCAGCTTGGGAGAAGATTCACCCCTCCACTTT. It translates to CASSLGEDSPLHF.

The CDR3 sequence is CASSDPGLAGEVSSSYNEQFF. CDR3 bases: TGTGCCAGCAGCGACCCGGGACTAGCGGGGGAAGTATCAAGCTCCTACAATGAGCAGTTCTTC. The chain uses TRBV9 and TRBJ2-1, with TRBD2 matching 14 bases. Per the germline V gene, CDR1 is SGDLS and CDR2 is YYNGEE. The CDR3 totals 21 residues. The V gene end was trimmed by 3 bases and the J gene end by 0 bases; junction bases not matched to a gene: 14.

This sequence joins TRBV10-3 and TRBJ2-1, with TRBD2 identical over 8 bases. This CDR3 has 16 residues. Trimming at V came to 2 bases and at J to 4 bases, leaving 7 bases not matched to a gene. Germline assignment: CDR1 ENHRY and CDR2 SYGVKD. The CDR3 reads CAISEGSGALYNEQFF. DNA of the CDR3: TGTGCCATCAGTGAGGGTAGCGGGGCCTTATACAATGAGCAGTTCTTC.

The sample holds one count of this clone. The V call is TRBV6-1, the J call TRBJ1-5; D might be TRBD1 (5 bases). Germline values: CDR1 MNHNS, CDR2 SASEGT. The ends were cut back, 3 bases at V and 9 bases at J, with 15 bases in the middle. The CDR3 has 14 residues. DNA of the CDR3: TGTGCCAGCAGTGACGCGGTGGGGCGGGGGCCCCAGCATTTT. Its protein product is CASSDAVGRGPQHF.

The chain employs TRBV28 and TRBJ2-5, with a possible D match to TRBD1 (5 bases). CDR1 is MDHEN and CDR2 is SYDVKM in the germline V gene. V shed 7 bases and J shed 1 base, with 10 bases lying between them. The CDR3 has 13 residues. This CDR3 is CASKGVLQETQYF. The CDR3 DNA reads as TGTGCCAGCAAAGGGGTCCTCCAAGAGACCCAGTACTTC.

CDR3 coding DNA: TGCGCCAGCAGCTTAAACGGAGGAGGGGAGACCCAGTACTTC. Translation: CASSLNGGGETQYF. The J gene is TRBJ2-5, the V gene TRBV5-1; a weak D match, TRBD2 (6 bases). The ends were cut back, 2 bases at V and 5 bases at J, with 13 bases in the middle. CDR1 SGHRS and CDR2 YFSETQ come from the germline V gene. CDR3 length: 14 residues. Full variable domain (outside the CDR3, taken from reference TRBV5-1 and TRBJ2-5): KAGVTQTPRYLIKTRGQQVTLSCSPISGHRSVSWYQQTPGQGLQFLFEYFSETQRNKGNFPGRFSGRQFSNSRSEMNVSTLELGDSALYLCASSLNGGGETQYFGPGTRLLVL.

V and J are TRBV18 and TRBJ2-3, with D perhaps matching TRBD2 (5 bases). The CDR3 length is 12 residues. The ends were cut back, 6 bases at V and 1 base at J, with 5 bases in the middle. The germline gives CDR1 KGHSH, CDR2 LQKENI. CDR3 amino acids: CASSGGTDTQYF. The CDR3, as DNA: TGTGCCAGCTCCGGGGGCACAGATACGCAGTATTTT.

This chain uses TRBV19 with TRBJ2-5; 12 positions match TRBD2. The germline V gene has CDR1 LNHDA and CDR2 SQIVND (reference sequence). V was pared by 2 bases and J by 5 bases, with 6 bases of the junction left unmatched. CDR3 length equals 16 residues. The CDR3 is CASSILASGGVETQYF. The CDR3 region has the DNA TGTGCCAGTAGTATACTCGCTAGCGGGGGGGTTGAGACCCAGTACTTC.

CDR3 coding DNA: TGCAGCGTTCGGACAGTTGAAGCTTTCTTT. Residues: CSVRTVEAFF. The gene calls are TRBV29-1 and TRBJ1-1; possibly TRBD1 for D (6 bases). The CDR3 runs 10 residues. Trimming left V 5 bases short and J 7 bases short, with 8 bases between. In germline, CDR1 is SQVTM, CDR2 ANQGSEA.

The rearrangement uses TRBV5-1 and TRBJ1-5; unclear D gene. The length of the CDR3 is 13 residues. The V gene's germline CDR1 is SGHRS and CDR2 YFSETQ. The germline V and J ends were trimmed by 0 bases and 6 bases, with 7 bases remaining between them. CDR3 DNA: TGCGCCAGCAGCTTGGGCCCGGGTCAGCCCCAGCATTTT. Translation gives CASSLGPGQPQHF.

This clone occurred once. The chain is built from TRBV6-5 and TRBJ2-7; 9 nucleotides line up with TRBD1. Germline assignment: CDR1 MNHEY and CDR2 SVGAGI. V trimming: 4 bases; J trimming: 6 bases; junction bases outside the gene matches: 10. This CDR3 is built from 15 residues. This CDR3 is CASSSGGQGLAEQYF. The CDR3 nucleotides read TGTGCCAGCAGTTCCGGGGGACAGGGTCTGGCCGAGCAGTACTTC.

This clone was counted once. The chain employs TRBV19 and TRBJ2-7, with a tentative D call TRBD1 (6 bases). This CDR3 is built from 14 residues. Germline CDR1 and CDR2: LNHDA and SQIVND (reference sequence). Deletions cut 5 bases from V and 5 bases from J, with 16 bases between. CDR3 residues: CASSSHRDTNEQYF. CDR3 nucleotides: TGTGCCAGTAGTTCTCACCGGGACACTAACGAGCAGTACTTC.

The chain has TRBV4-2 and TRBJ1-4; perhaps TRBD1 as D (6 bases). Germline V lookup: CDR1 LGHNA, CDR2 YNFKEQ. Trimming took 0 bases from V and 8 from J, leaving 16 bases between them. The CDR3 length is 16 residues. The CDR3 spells CASSQDPGGPGEKLFF. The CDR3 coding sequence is TGTGCCAGCAGCCAAGATCCCGGGGGGCCGGGAGAAAAACTGTTTTTT.

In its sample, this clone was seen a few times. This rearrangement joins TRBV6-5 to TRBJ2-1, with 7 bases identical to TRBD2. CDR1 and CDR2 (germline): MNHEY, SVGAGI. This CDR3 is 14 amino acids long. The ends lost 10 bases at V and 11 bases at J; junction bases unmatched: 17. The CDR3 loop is CATRRLAAPHKQFF. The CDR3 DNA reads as TGTGCCACGAGGAGGCTAGCGGCGCCCCACAAGCAGTTCTTC.

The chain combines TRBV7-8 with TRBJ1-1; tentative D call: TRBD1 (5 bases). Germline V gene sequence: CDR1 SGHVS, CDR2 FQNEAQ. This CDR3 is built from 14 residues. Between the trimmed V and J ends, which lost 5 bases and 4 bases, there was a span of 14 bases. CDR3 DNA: TGTGCCAGCAGCACTAGAATGGGGGGCACTGAAGCTTTCTTT. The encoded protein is CASSTRMGGTEAFF.

The CDR3 sequence: CASSSIITGTKGTDTQYF. CDR3 nucleotide sequence: TGCGCCAGCAGCTCCATAATTACCGGGACAAAAGGCACAGATACGCAGTATTTT. The chain uses TRBV5-1 and TRBJ2-3; TRBD1 is a possible D gene (6 bases). Germline V CDR1 and CDR2: SGHRS, YFSETQ. Trimming removed 3 bases at V and 1 base at J, with 21 bases between. This CDR3 region has 18 residues.

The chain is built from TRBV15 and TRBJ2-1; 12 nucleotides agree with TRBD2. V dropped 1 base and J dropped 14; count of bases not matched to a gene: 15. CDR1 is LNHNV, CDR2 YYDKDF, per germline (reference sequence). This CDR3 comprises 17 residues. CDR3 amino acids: CATSRGQLAGGPSPKFF. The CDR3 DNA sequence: TGTGCCACCAGCAGAGGGCAGCTAGCGGGGGGGCCGTCCCCGAAGTTCTTC.

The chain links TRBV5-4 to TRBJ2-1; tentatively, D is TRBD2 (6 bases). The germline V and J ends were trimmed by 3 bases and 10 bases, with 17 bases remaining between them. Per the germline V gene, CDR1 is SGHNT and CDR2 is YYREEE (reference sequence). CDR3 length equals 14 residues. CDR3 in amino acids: CASSYTSSGDEQFF. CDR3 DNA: TGTGCCAGCAGCTACACATCTTCGGGGGACGAGCAGTTCTTC.

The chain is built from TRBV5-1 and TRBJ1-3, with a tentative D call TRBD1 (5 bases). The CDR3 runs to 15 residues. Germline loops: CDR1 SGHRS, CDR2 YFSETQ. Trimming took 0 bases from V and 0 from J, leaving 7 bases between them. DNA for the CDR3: TGCGCCAGCAGCTTGGCAGGGTCCTCTGGAAACACCATATATTTT. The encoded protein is CASSLAGSSGNTIYF.

The CDR3 is CASRGEYNYQPQHF. In DNA, the CDR3 is TGTGCCAGCAGAGGGGAATATAACTATCAGCCCCAGCATTTT. This sequence joins TRBV6-5 and TRBJ1-5; maybe TRBD1 (5 bases). Germline CDR1 reads MNHEY; CDR2 reads SVGAGI. V lost 6 bases and J lost 5, with 14 bases in between. This CDR3 region has 14 residues.

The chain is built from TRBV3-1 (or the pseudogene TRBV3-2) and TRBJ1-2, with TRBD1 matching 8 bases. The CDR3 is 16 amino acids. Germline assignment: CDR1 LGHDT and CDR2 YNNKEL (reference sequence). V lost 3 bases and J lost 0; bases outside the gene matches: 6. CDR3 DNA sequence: TGTGCCAGCAGCCAGGGACAGGCTCGTACTAACTATGGCTACACCTTC. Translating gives CASSQGQARTNYGYTF.

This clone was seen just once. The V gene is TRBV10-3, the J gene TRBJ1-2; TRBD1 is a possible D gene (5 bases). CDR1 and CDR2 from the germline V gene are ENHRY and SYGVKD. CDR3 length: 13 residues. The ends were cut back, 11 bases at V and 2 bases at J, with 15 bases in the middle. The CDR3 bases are TGTGCCGCCGGGGGAGGTACGAACTATGGCTACACCTTC. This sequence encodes CAAGGGTNYGYTF.

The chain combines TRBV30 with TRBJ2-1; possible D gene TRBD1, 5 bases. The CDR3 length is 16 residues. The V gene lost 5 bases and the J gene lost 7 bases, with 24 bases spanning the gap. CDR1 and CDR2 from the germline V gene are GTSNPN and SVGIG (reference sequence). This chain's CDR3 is CAWGNLRVSGRNEQFF. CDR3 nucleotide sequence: TGTGCCTGGGGCAACCTCAGGGTTTCTGGCCGGAATGAGCAGTTCTTC.

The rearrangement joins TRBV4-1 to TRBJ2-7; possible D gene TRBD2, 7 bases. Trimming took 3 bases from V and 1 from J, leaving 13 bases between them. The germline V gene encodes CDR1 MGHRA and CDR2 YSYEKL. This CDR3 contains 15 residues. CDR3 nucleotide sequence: TGCGCCAGCAGCCATGGTGGGGGGGCATCCTACGAGCAGTACTTC. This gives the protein CASSHGGGASYEQYF.

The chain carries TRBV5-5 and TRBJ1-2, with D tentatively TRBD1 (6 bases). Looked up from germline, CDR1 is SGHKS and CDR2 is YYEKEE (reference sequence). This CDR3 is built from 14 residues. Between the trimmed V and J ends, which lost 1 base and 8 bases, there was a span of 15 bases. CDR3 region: CASSLTTGLEGYTF. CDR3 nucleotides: TGTGCCAGCAGCTTGACGACAGGTCTGGAAGGCTACACCTTC.